The next 20 T cell receptor beta chains were all read from a single sample in a study of cytomegalovirus exposure and HLA in healthy donors. In the PCR, 60 Vbeta and 13 Jbeta primers were used. Data came from immunoSEQ multiplex PCR; TCRdb stores just in-frame clones and leaves some out. The sample carries more than 95,000 clones, about 70% recorded once. The sequencing input was PBMCs. The origin of the receptors is a female donor in good health and CMV-seropositive.

On this clone itself: The identical CDR3 is also encoded by other nucleotide sequences in the sample. The chain is built from TRBV25-1 and TRBJ1-5; 9 nucleotides agree with TRBD1. V dropped 6 bases and J dropped 4; count of bases not matched to a gene: 4. The CDR3 loop spans 14 amino acids. Germline-derived CDR1 and CDR2 are MGHDK and SYGVNS. Here the CDR3 reads CASRGQGDNQPQHF. DNA for the CDR3: TGTGCCAGCAGGGGACAGGGAGATAATCAGCCCCAGCATTTT.

The genes are TRBV7-2 and TRBJ2-7; perhaps TRBD2 as D (5 bases). The germline V gene has CDR1 SGHTA and CDR2 FQGNSA. The CDR3 is 13 amino acids. Between the trimmed V and J ends, which lost 1 base and 7 bases, there was a span of 11 bases. CDR3 sequence (DNA): TGTGCCAGCAGCTTAGTTGAGGGTGCTGAGCAGTACTTC. Encoded protein: CASSLVEGAEQYF.

This chain links TRBV30 with TRBJ2-1, with 12 bases lining up with TRBD2. Trimming took 2 bases from V and 6 from J; bases not matched to a gene: 5. CDR3 length: 15 amino acids. Germline V gives CDR1 GTSNPN, CDR2 SVGIG (reference sequence). As DNA, the CDR3 is TGTGCCTGGAGTCGACTAGCGGGAGCGTGCAATGAGCAGTTCTTC. Amino acid sequence: CAWSRLAGACNEQFF.

This clone was seen just once. The rearrangement uses TRBV6-1 and TRBJ1-5; D is perhaps TRBD1 (6 bases). V was pared by 5 bases and J by 0 bases, with 8 bases between. The CDR3 length is 14 residues. The germline V gene has CDR1 MNHNS and CDR2 SASEGT. The CDR3 DNA is TGTGCCAGCAGTATGGACAGTAGCAATCAGCCCCAGCATTTT. As protein: CASSMDSSNQPQHF.

The chain couples TRBV14 to TRBJ1-1; TRBD1 matches 7 bases. The CDR3 extends over 16 amino acids. V lost 4 bases and J lost 7; bases outside the gene matches: 15. Germline V CDR1 and CDR2: SGHDN, FVKESK. CDR3 amino acids: CASSRVRGPRGNEAFF. As DNA, the CDR3 is TGTGCCAGCAGCCGAGTTAGAGGCCCCAGGGGGAATGAAGCTTTCTTT.

In its sample, this clone was seen a few times. V is TRBV2 and J is TRBJ1-4; 9 bases map to TRBD1. J was trimmed by 5 bases and V by 8 bases; bases with no gene match: 9. The CDR3 spans 15 residues. Germline CDR1 is SNHLY and CDR2 is FYNNEI. CDR3 sequence (DNA): TGTGCCAGCGCCGCGGGACAGGGTTCCAATGAAAAACTGTTTTTT. Translating it yields CASAAGQGSNEKLFF.

The gene calls are TRBV7-8 and TRBJ2-5, with D perhaps TRBD1 (5 bases). There are 14 residues in the CDR3. V lost 2 bases, J lost 4 bases, and 11 bases lay in between. The germline gives CDR1 SGHVS, CDR2 FQNEAQ. The DNA for the CDR3 is TGTGCCAGCAGCTTACGCAGGGTTTCAGAGACCCAGTACTTC. Protein sequence: CASSLRRVSETQYF. The full variable domain, in which reference TRBV7-8 and TRBJ2-5 provide the parts outside the CDR3, is GAGVSQSPRYKVAKRGQDVALRCDPISGHVSLFWYQQALGQGPEFLTYFQNEAQLDKSGLPSDRFFAERPEGSVSTLKIQRTQQEDSAVYLCASSLRRVSETQYFGPGTRLLVL.

The rearrangement links TRBV28 to TRBJ1-2, with 7 bases aligning to TRBD1. Germline V gives CDR1 MDHEN, CDR2 SYDVKM. There are 14 residues in the CDR3. V shed 6 bases and J 4 bases; nucleotides not matched to a gene: 8. In DNA, the CDR3 is TGTGCCAGCAGCCCTGACAGGGACGTCTATGGCTACACCTTC. The encoded protein is CASSPDRDVYGYTF.

This clone was seen a single time. This chain connects TRBV10-3 to TRBJ2-1, with 8 bases that match TRBD2. There are 15 residues in the CDR3. V was pared by 7 bases and J by 5 bases, with 10 bases of the junction left unmatched. Germline CDR1 and CDR2: ENHRY and SYGVKD. For the CDR3, the DNA is TGTGCCATCAAACGGGGGGGGACTACCGACAATGAGCAGTTCTTC. Translation gives CAIKRGGTTDNEQFF.

A few counts support this clone. This chain joins TRBV11-2 and TRBJ1-1, with D unresolved. The ends were cut back, 3 bases at V and 5 bases at J, with 7 bases in the middle. The CDR3 consists of 12 residues. Germline values: CDR1 SGHAT, CDR2 FQNNGV. CDR3 bases: TGTGCCAGCAGCTTGAGTTGGACTGAAGCTTTCTTT. It is translated as CASSLSWTEAFF.

V gene TRBV6-1 combines with J gene TRBJ2-5; 9 nucleotides agree with TRBD2. The CDR3 length is 14 residues. V shed 7 bases and J 5 bases; nucleotides not matched to a gene: 8. CDR1 is MNHNS, CDR2 SASEGT, per germline. The CDR3 sequence: CASTTLAGVETQYF. The DNA of the CDR3 is TGTGCCAGCACCACCTTAGCGGGAGTTGAGACCCAGTACTTC.

The chain joins TRBV10-3 to TRBJ2-3, with 7 bases matching TRBD2. This CDR3 comprises 16 residues. Germline trimming cut 6 bases from V and 2 bases from J; bases unmatched to any gene: 11. Germline V gene lookup returns CDR1 ENHRY and CDR2 SYGVKD. CDR3 coding DNA: TGTGCCATCAGCTCCTCTATGGCGGGGGACACAGATACGCAGTATTTT. Protein sequence: CAISSSMAGDTDTQYF.

This clone was observed a few times. The chain carries TRBV5-1 and TRBJ2-2, with 7 bases fitting TRBD1. Trimming at V came to 1 base and at J to 1 base, leaving 7 bases not matched to a gene. Looked up from germline, CDR1 is SGHRS and CDR2 is YFSETQ. This CDR3 is 17 amino acids long. In DNA, the CDR3 is TGCGCCAGCAGCTTGTCAGGGGGAGTGGGGAACACCGGGGAGCTGTTTTTT. Translated: CASSLSGGVGNTGELFF.

This clone was counted a few times. This chain uses TRBV5-6 with TRBJ1-4, with D hard to call. This CDR3 has 14 amino acids. Per germline, CDR1 SGHDT and CDR2 YYEEEE. V lost 7 bases to trimming and J lost 0 bases, with 10 bases between them. CDR3: CASSDYATNEKLFF. The DNA of the CDR3 is TGTGCCAGCTCTGACTATGCAACTAATGAAAAACTGTTTTTT.

The table lists this clone with a count of one. The chain carries TRBV5-6 and TRBJ2-2; tentatively, D is TRBD2 (6 bases). The germline V gene encodes CDR1 SGHDT and CDR2 YYEEEE. The germline V and J ends were trimmed by 3 bases and 1 base, with 10 bases remaining between them. This CDR3 spans 15 amino acids. The CDR3 here is CASSWGSGNTGELFF. The CDR3 nucleotides read TGTGCCAGCAGCTGGGGTAGCGGGAACACCGGGGAGCTGTTTTTT.

J is TRBJ2-7 and V is TRBV10-3, with no clear D. CDR3 length: 12 amino acids. The germline V gene has CDR1 ENHRY and CDR2 SYGVKD. V was pared by 2 bases and J by 5 bases, with 7 bases between. CDR3 nucleotides: TGTGCCATCAGTGAGGCGAGTGACGAGCAGTACTTC. Its translation is CAISEASDEQYF.

The chain couples TRBV6-5 to TRBJ2-5; tentative D call: TRBD2 (7 bases). The DNA end is more similar to TRBJ2-7, so the J call may be wrong. The CDR3 spans 14 residues. The germline V gene has CDR1 MNHEY and CDR2 SVGAGI. DNA of the CDR3: TGTGCCAGCGGAGCTCAGGGGAGGGGCTACGAGCAGTACTTC. It encodes CASGAQGRGYEQYF.

The chain combines TRBV14 with TRBJ2-1; 8 nucleotides agree with TRBD1. The CDR3 has 17 residues. Germline CDR1 is SGHDN and CDR2 is FVKESK. The trim removed 4 bases at V and 5 bases at J, leaving 13 bases unmatched. DNA of the CDR3: TGTGCCAGCAGCCGATTACGGACAGGGCCTCAGGACAATGAGCAGTTCTTC. Amino acids: CASSRLRTGPQDNEQFF.

The chain uses TRBV29-1 and TRBJ1-1; TRBD1 is a possible D gene (5 bases). The CDR3 spans 11 residues. V was cut by 7 bases and J by 5 bases, with 11 bases left in between. Germline V lookup: CDR1 SQVTM, CDR2 ANQGSEA. CDR3 sequence (DNA): TGCAGCGCGGGGGTAGGGACTGAAGCTTTCTTT. It translates to CSAGVGTEAFF.

This clone was seen only a few times. The chain carries TRBV7-2 and TRBJ2-6; D ambiguous. V was cut by 2 bases and J by 0 bases, with 8 bases left in between. Germline V gives CDR1 SGHTA, CDR2 FQGNSA. The length of the CDR3 is 16 residues. The CDR3 DNA reads as TGTGCCAGCAGCTTAAATCAGGTCTCTGGGGCCAACGTCCTGACTTTC. This encodes CASSLNQVSGANVLTF.